The 29 T cell receptor beta chains listed next were all sequenced from one sample in a study of T cell changes during pregnancy in multiple sclerosis. The repertoire was sequenced with immunoSEQ multiplex PCR; TCRdb's copy has only in-frame clones and lacks some. The sample records more than 65,000 clones, around 85% being singletons. This specimen consisted of peripheral blood, obtained before pregnancy. Receptors originate from a female donor with multiple sclerosis, enrolled in a pregnancy study.

The chain recombines TRBV19 with TRBJ2-7; possible D gene TRBD2, 6 bases. Trimming took off 3 bases at V and 0 bases at J, with 12 bases between the two ends. The CDR3 totals 15 residues. Per germline, CDR1 LNHDA and CDR2 SQIVND (reference sequence). CDR3 sequence (DNA): TGTGCCAGTAGTATTAGCGGCAGCCTCTCCTACGAGCAGTACTTC. It translates to CASSISGSLSYEQYF.

V and J are TRBV11-3 and TRBJ2-1, with D unclear. The CDR3 has 14 residues. V was pared by 5 bases and J by 3 bases, with 11 bases between. Germline V gene data show CDR1 as SGHNT and CDR2 as YENEEA. CDR3 DNA: TGTGCCAGCAGCCCAAGAGGAGTCTACAATGAGCAGTTCTTC. It specifies CASSPRGVYNEQFF. Full variable domain (rest looked up from reference TRBV11-3 and TRBJ2-1): EAGVVQSPRYKIIEKKQPVAFWCNPISGHNTLYWYLQNLGQGPELLIRYENEEAVDDSQLPKDRFSAERLKGVDSTLKIQPAELGDSAVYLCASSPRGVYNEQFFGPGTRLTVL.

The rearrangement links TRBV7-9 to TRBJ1-4; 7 nucleotides match TRBD1. V was clipped by 2 bases and J by 8 bases; unmatched bases: 8. CDR1 SEHNR and CDR2 FQNEAQ come from the germline V gene (reference sequence). CDR3 length equals 15 residues. Here the CDR3 reads CASSLPQGGEEKLFF. In DNA form, the CDR3 reads TGTGCCAGCAGCTTACCTCAGGGGGGCGAGGAAAAACTGTTTTTT. Complete variable domain (other parts from reference TRBV7-9 and TRBJ1-4): DTGVSQNPRHKITKRGQNVTFRCDPISEHNRLYWYRQTLGQGPEFLTYFQNEAQLEKSRLLSDRFSAERPKGSFSTLEIQRTEQGDSAMYLCASSLPQGGEEKLFFGSGTQLSVL.

The J gene is TRBJ1-2, the V gene TRBV2, with D possibly TRBD1 on 5 matching bases. The V gene's germline CDR1 is SNHLY and CDR2 FYNNEI. The CDR3 runs 14 residues. Trimming took off 6 bases at V and 4 bases at J, with 15 bases between the two ends. CDR3 DNA: TGTGCCAGCAGAGGCGACAGCGGGAGCTATGGCTACACCTTC. Translating it yields CASRGDSGSYGYTF. The full variable domain, in which reference TRBV2 and TRBJ1-2 provide the parts outside the CDR3, is EPEVTQTPSHQVTQMGQEVILRCVPISNHLYFYWYRQILGQKVEFLVSFYNNEISEKSEIFDDQFSVERPDGSNFTLKIRSTKLEDSAMYFCASRGDSGSYGYTFGSGTRLTVV.

This rearrangement joins TRBV6-1 to TRBJ1-1; weak D call: TRBD1 (5 bases). This CDR3 contains 13 residues. Trimming removed 7 bases at V and 5 bases at J, with 14 bases between. Germline values: CDR1 MNHNS, CDR2 SASEGT. The CDR3 sequence: CASTRDFRTEAFF. The DNA of the CDR3 is TGTGCCAGCACTCGGGACTTTAGAACTGAAGCTTTCTTT.

This chain joins TRBV27 and TRBJ2-2; D is undetermined. From germline, CDR1 is MNHEY and CDR2 SMNVEV (reference sequence). This CDR3 is 14 amino acids long. Trimming took 4 bases from V and 7 from J, leaving 13 bases between them. The CDR3 coding sequence is TGTGCCAGCAGTTCCCCCCCCCGGGTCGGGGAGCTGTTTTTT. This translates into CASSSPPRVGELFF.

The chain joins TRBV19 to TRBJ1-2, with 7 bases matching TRBD1. The germline V gene has CDR1 LNHDA and CDR2 SQIVND (reference sequence). V lost 6 bases to trimming and J lost 4 bases; unmatched junction nucleotides: 5. CDR3 length equals 13 residues. DNA for the CDR3: TGTGCCAGTAGAAATACAGGGGCCTATGGCTACACCTTC. This sequence encodes CASRNTGAYGYTF.

This chain links TRBV29-1 with TRBJ1-1, with 7 bases aligning to TRBD1. Germline V CDR1 and CDR2: SQVTM, ANQGSEA. Germline trimming cut 7 bases from V and 1 base from J; bases unmatched to any gene: 6. CDR3 size: 13 residues. The CDR3 sequence is CSAEGQPNTEAFF. Written as DNA, the CDR3 is TGCAGCGCCGAGGGACAGCCGAACACTGAAGCTTTCTTT. The full variable domain, in which reference TRBV29-1 and TRBJ1-1 provide the parts outside the CDR3, is SAVISQKPSRDICQRGTSLTIQCQVDSQVTMMFWYRQQPGQSLTLIATANQGSEATYESGFVIDKFPISRPNLTFSTLTVSNMSPEDSSIYLCSAEGQPNTEAFFGQGTRLTVV.

V and J are TRBV5-6 and TRBJ1-6, with 8 bases lining up with TRBD1. The CDR3 loop spans 16 amino acids. Germline V lookup: CDR1 SGHDT, CDR2 YYEEEE. The V gene end was trimmed by 5 bases and the J gene end by 5 bases; junction bases not matched to a gene: 9. The CDR3 region is CASSRDRRPNNSPLHF. CDR3 DNA: TGTGCCAGCAGTAGGGACAGGCGACCTAATAATTCACCCCTCCACTTT.

This clone was seen a single time. V and J are TRBV7-9 and TRBJ2-7; D possibly corresponds to TRBD2 (5 bases). Germline V CDR1 and CDR2: SEHNR, FQNEAQ (reference sequence). The V and J ends lost 5 bases and 3 bases respectively, with 8 bases between them. The CDR3 length is 12 residues. The CDR3 protein is CASSHGVYEQYF. CDR3 coding DNA: TGTGCCAGCAGCCACGGGGTCTACGAGCAGTACTTC.

The chain links TRBV6-6 to TRBJ1-5; 11 bases map to TRBD1. Trimming cost V 6 bases and J 4 bases; bases outside gene matches: 8. The CDR3 covers 16 residues. The germline V gene has CDR1 MNHNY and CDR2 SVGAGI (reference sequence). The CDR3 sequence is CASSSTGTGGNQPQHF. CDR3 DNA sequence: TGTGCCAGCAGCTCAACCGGGACAGGGGGGAATCAGCCCCAGCATTTT.

The chain carries TRBV7-9 and TRBJ1-5, with 8 positions matching TRBD1. Germline assignment: CDR1 SEHNR and CDR2 FQNEAQ (reference sequence). Germline trimming cut 4 bases from V and 4 bases from J; bases unmatched to any gene: 9. The CDR3 length is 16 residues. CDR3 sequence (DNA): TGTGCCAGCAGCTCAATGACAGGGGCGATGAATCAGCCCCAGCATTTT. This sequence encodes CASSSMTGAMNQPQHF.

This clone was recorded once. The chain combines TRBV6-5 with TRBJ1-4; 9 bases align to TRBD1. The trim removed 4 bases at V and 8 bases at J, leaving 5 bases unmatched. CDR3 length: 14 residues. CDR1 and CDR2 from the germline V gene are MNHEY and SVGAGI. As DNA, the CDR3 is TGTGCCAGCAGTTTCAGACAGGGGGGCGAAAAACTGTTTTTT. Translated: CASSFRQGGEKLFF.

V is TRBV19 and J is TRBJ1-2, with 8 bases lining up with TRBD1. The V and J ends lost 4 bases and 5 bases, in that order; junction bases with no gene match: 6. The CDR3 contains 14 residues. Germline CDR1 and CDR2: LNHDA and SQIVND (reference sequence). The CDR3 sequence is CASSNRGFEYGYTF. CDR3 DNA sequence: TGTGCCAGTAGTAACAGGGGGTTCGAGTATGGCTACACCTTC.

This rearrangement joins TRBV2 to TRBJ2-5; D is uncertain. The CDR3 runs 12 residues. Deletions cut 3 bases from V and 5 bases from J, with 7 bases between. CDR1 is SNHLY and CDR2 is FYNNEI in the germline V gene. The CDR3 nucleotides are TGTGCCAGCAGTGACTTCCCCGAGACCCAGTACTTC. Residues: CASSDFPETQYF.

The V and J genes are TRBV6-4 and TRBJ2-3, with 8 bases lining up with TRBD2. The junction had 3 bases not matched to a gene; V was cut back by 0 bases and J by 4 bases. Per the germline V gene, CDR1 is MRHNA and CDR2 is SNTAGT. The CDR3 totals 15 residues. CDR3: CASSDSSGGPDTQYF. CDR3 bases: TGTGCCAGCAGTGACTCTTCGGGGGGGCCAGATACGCAGTATTTT.

The rearrangement links TRBV9 to TRBJ2-3, with 11 bases matching TRBD2. The trim removed 4 bases at V and 4 bases at J, leaving 8 bases unmatched. This CDR3 spans 16 amino acids. From germline, CDR1 is SGDLS and CDR2 YYNGEE. DNA of the CDR3: TGTGCCAGCAGCCCAAATTCGGGACTAGCGGCAGATACGCAGTATTTT. Translation gives CASSPNSGLAADTQYF.

V usage is TRBV28 and J usage is TRBJ1-2; D is possibly TRBD1 (5 bases). Germline V gene data show CDR1 as MDHEN and CDR2 as SYDVKM. CDR3 length equals 12 residues. V lost 6 bases, J lost 5 bases, and 10 bases lay in between. Here the CDR3 reads CASSPGEYGYTF. CDR3 nucleotides: TGTGCCAGCAGCCCGGGGGAGTATGGCTACACCTTC.

The rearrangement links TRBV2 to TRBJ2-3; maybe TRBD1 (6 bases). Trimming took 3 bases from V and 1 from J, leaving 11 bases between them. CDR1 SNHLY and CDR2 FYNNEI come from the germline V gene. The CDR3 has 15 residues. This CDR3 is CASSDVGQRTDTQYF. CDR3 nucleotides: TGTGCCAGCAGTGACGTAGGACAGCGCACAGATACGCAGTATTTT.

This chain uses TRBV4-3 with TRBJ2-2; 12 nucleotides line up with TRBD2. The CDR3 consists of 17 residues. Germline-derived CDR1 and CDR2 are LGHNA and YSLEER. Germline trimming cut 4 bases from V and 6 bases from J; bases unmatched to any gene: 9. CDR3 amino acids: CASSPGLLAGGPGELFF. The CDR3 DNA reads as TGCGCCAGCAGCCCAGGCCTGCTAGCGGGGGGGCCCGGGGAGCTGTTTTTT.

The chain carries TRBV7-2 and TRBJ2-2, with 9 positions matching TRBD1. The CDR3 runs 14 residues. V trimming: 5 bases; J trimming: 4 bases; junction bases outside the gene matches: 2. From germline, CDR1 is SGHTA and CDR2 FQGNSA. CDR3 loop: CASSRTGATGELFF. CDR3 bases: TGTGCCAGCAGCCGGACAGGGGCCACCGGGGAGCTGTTTTTT.

The rearrangement joins TRBV10-3 to TRBJ2-7; 7 bases are shared with TRBD1. The CDR3 is 14 amino acids. V trimming: 3 bases; J trimming: 3 bases; junction bases outside the gene matches: 5. Germline V gene lookup returns CDR1 ENHRY and CDR2 SYGVKD. In DNA form, the CDR3 reads TGTGCCATCAGTGATTGGGACAGAAGCTACGAGCAGTACTTC. Its translation: CAISDWDRSYEQYF.

This clone was counted once. This sequence joins TRBV5-1 and TRBJ2-7; 7 nucleotides match TRBD1. The trim removed 4 bases at V and 3 bases at J, leaving 10 bases unmatched. Germline V gene lookup returns CDR1 SGHRS and CDR2 YFSETQ. CDR3 length equals 15 residues. CDR3 sequence reads: CASSLDLTGYYEQYF. The DNA of the CDR3 is TGCGCCAGCAGCCTGGACCTGACAGGGTACTACGAGCAGTACTTC.

The J gene is TRBJ2-7, the V gene TRBV6-5; TRBD2 aligns across 8 bases. The CDR3 has 14 amino acids. Germline V CDR1 and CDR2: MNHEY, SVGAGI. J gave up 2 bases and V 5 bases, and 5 bases lay outside the gene matches. CDR3 loop: CASSKGLGAYEQYF. In nucleotides, the CDR3 is TGTGCCAGCAGTAAGGGACTAGGGGCCTACGAGCAGTACTTC.

The J gene is TRBJ2-2, the V gene TRBV5-1; 10 bases are a match to TRBD2. CDR1 and CDR2 from the germline V gene are SGHRS and YFSETQ. Trimming at V came to 4 bases and at J to 2 bases, leaving 11 bases not matched to a gene. The CDR3 runs 18 residues. CDR3 in DNA: TGCGCCAGCAGCCTAAGGACTAGCGGTAACTTAAACACCGGGGAGCTGTTTTTT. It translates to CASSLRTSGNLNTGELFF.

V gene TRBV7-9 combines with J gene TRBJ2-7; 7 bases are shared with TRBD1. The germline V gene has CDR1 SEHNR and CDR2 FQNEAQ (reference sequence). CDR3 length: 14 amino acids. V lost 9 bases and J lost 3; bases outside the gene matches: 11. CDR3 residues: CARSAGQDLYEQYF. The CDR3 nucleotides read TGTGCCAGGTCGGCCGGACAGGACCTCTACGAGCAGTACTTC.

The chain uses TRBV7-3 and TRBJ2-2; D might be TRBD1 (6 bases). The CDR3 length is 16 residues. Germline V gene data show CDR1 as SGHTA and CDR2 as FQGTGA. The germline V and J ends were trimmed by 1 base and 3 bases, with 12 bases remaining between them. The CDR3 nucleotides read TGTGCCAGCAGCTTAAATGGCCCAGGGGACACCGGGGAGCTGTTTTTT. As protein: CASSLNGPGDTGELFF.

The genes are TRBV11-3 and TRBJ1-1; no clear D gene. V lost 4 bases to trimming and J lost 1 base, with 7 bases between them. The germline V gene encodes CDR1 SGHNT and CDR2 YENEEA. This CDR3 has 13 amino acids. The DNA of the CDR3 is TGTGCCAGCAGCTCGTACAAGAACACTGAAGCTTTCTTT. Residues: CASSSYKNTEAFF.

This clone was observed once. The chain employs TRBV6-1 and TRBJ2-7, with a weak D call TRBD2 (6 bases). This CDR3 has 14 residues. CDR1 and CDR2 from the germline V gene are MNHNS and SASEGT. Trimming left V 7 bases short and J 4 bases short, with 17 bases between. The CDR3 coding sequence is TGTGCCAGCAAAGTCATTAGCGGACAATACGAGCAGTACTTC. It specifies CASKVISGQYEQYF.